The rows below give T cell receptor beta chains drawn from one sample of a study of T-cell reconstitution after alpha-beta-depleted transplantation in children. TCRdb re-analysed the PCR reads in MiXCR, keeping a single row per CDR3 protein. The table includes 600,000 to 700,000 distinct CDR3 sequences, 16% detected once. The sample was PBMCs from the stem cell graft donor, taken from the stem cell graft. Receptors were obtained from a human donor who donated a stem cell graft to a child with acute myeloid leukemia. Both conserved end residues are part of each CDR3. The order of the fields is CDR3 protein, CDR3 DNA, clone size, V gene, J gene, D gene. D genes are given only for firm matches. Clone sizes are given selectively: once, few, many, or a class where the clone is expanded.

CDR3: CSVQQGQDQPQHF; DNA: TGCAGCGTCCAACAGGGTCAGGATCAGCCCCAGCATTTT; size: many; V: TRBV29-1; J: TRBJ1-5; D: -
CDR3: CASSWGQGYGYTF; DNA: TGTGCCAGCAGCTGGGGACAGGGATATGGCTACACCTTC; size: -; V: TRBV7-2; J: TRBJ1-2; D: TRBD1
CDR3: CSARDLGQGTDTQYF; DNA: TGCAGTGCTAGAGATCTAGGACAGGGTACAGATACGCAGTATTTT; size: few; V: TRBV20-1; J: TRBJ2-3; D: TRBD1
CDR3: CASGLQGPSYNEQFF; DNA: TGTGCTAGTGGTTTGCAGGGTCCCTCCTACAATGAGCAGTTCTTC; size: -; V: TRBV12-5; J: TRBJ2-1; D: -
CDR3: CASSSDSTYNEQFF; DNA: TGCGCCAGCAGCTCGGACAGCACCTACAATGAGCAGTTCTTC; size: many; V: TRBV5-1; J: TRBJ2-1; D: -
CDR3: CASSEWGGIDEQYF; DNA: TGTGCCAGCAGTGAATGGGGGGGGATCGACGAGCAGTACTTC; size: few; V: TRBV25-1; J: TRBJ2-7; D: TRBD2
CDR3: CAWSWAGDYGYTF; DNA: TGTGCCTGGAGTTGGGCAGGGGACTATGGCTACACCTTC; size: many; V: TRBV30; J: TRBJ1-2; D: -
CDR3: CASSPVIGGGYTDTQYF; DNA: TGTGCCAGCAGCCCAGTTATTGGCGGGGGGTACACAGATACGCAGTATTTT; size: -; V: TRBV7-2; J: TRBJ2-3; D: TRBD2
CDR3: CSALSSGEETQYF; DNA: TGCAGTGCTTTATCTAGCGGAGAAGAGACCCAGTACTTC; size: many; V: TRBV20-1; J: TRBJ2-5; D: TRBD2
CDR3: CASSEQVLSSYNEQFF; DNA: TGTGCCAGCAGTGAACAGGTTCTGAGCTCCTACAATGAGCAGTTCTTC; size: -; V: TRBV2; J: TRBJ2-1; D: -
CDR3: CATSSEGVTYEQFF; DNA: TGTGCCACCAGCAGTGAGGGGGTAACCTATGAGCAGTTCTTC; size: many; V: TRBV15; J: TRBJ2-1; D: -
CDR3: CASSTRGAGNEKLFF; DNA: TGTGCCAGCAGTACCCGGGGAGCAGGGAATGAAAAACTGTTTTTT; size: -; V: TRBV12-3/TRBV12-4; J: TRBJ1-4; D: -
CDR3: CSARMPGQANQPQHF; DNA: TGCAGTGCTAGAATGCCTGGACAGGCCAATCAGCCCCAGCATTTT; size: many; V: TRBV20-1; J: TRBJ1-5; D: TRBD1
CDR3: CASSSAQGNQPQHF; DNA: TGTGCCAGCAGCTCAGCACAGGGCAATCAGCCCCAGCATTTT; size: -; V: TRBV7-9; J: TRBJ1-5; D: -
CDR3: CASSVQVNEQYF; DNA: TGTGCCAGCAGCGTACAGGTGAACGAGCAGTACTTC; size: many; V: TRBV5-6; J: TRBJ2-7; D: -
CDR3: CASSPRQGYNSPLHF; DNA: TGTGCCAGCAGCCCCCGACAGGGTTATAATTCACCCCTCCACTTT; size: -; V: TRBV9; J: TRBJ1-6; D: TRBD1
CDR3: CASSHLTEYNEQFF; DNA: TGTGCCAGCAGCCACCTTACAGAGTACAATGAGCAGTTCTTC; size: -; V: TRBV11-2; J: TRBJ2-1; D: -
CDR3: CSVRWRGALYNEQFF; DNA: TGCAGTGTCCGATGGCGAGGGGCCTTATACAATGAGCAGTTCTTC; size: many; V: TRBV20-1; J: TRBJ2-1; D: -
CDR3: CSVVLTSGGGPFF; DNA: TGCAGCGTTGTTTTAACTAGCGGGGGTGGCCCGTTCTTC; size: -; V: TRBV29-1; J: TRBJ2-1; D: TRBD2
CDR3: CASSHPMGGEGTEAFF; DNA: TGTGCCAGCAGTCACCCGATGGGAGGGGAGGGTACTGAAGCTTTCTTT; size: many; V: TRBV6-5; J: TRBJ1-1; D: -
CDR3: CASSWGTTSSYEQYF; DNA: TGTGCCAGCAGTTGGGGTACGACCAGCTCCTACGAGCAGTACTTC; size: -; V: TRBV12-3/TRBV12-4; J: TRBJ2-7; D: -
CDR3: CASSLESGDTGELFF; DNA: TGTGCCAGCAGCTTAGAAAGCGGTGACACCGGGGAGCTGTTTTTT; size: -; V: TRBV7-2; J: TRBJ2-2; D: -
CDR3: CASRKLEGEDTQYF; DNA: TGTGCCAGCAGGAAACTTGAAGGGGAAGATACGCAGTATTTT; size: few; V: TRBV12-3/TRBV12-4; J: TRBJ2-3; D: -
CDR3: CSVEDSVTYEQYF; DNA: TGCAGCGTTGAGGACAGTGTTACCTACGAGCAGTACTTC; size: many; V: TRBV29-1; J: TRBJ2-7; D: -
CDR3: CSVSPRVGAEAFF; DNA: TGCAGCGTTAGTCCTAGGGTGGGCGCTGAAGCTTTCTTT; size: many; V: TRBV29-1; J: TRBJ1-1; D: -
CDR3: CASSSQPTGTYEQYF; DNA: TGTGCCAGCAGCTCTCAACCTACAGGGACCTACGAGCAGTACTTC; size: many; V: TRBV7-2; J: TRBJ2-7; D: -
CDR3: CASSPTGKETQYF; DNA: TGTGCCAGCAGCCCTACAGGGAAAGAGACCCAGTACTTC; size: few; V: TRBV7-3; J: TRBJ2-5; D: -
CDR3: CSVPGQYNEQFF; DNA: TGCAGCGTACCGGGACAGTACAATGAGCAGTTCTTC; size: many; V: TRBV29-1; J: TRBJ2-1; D: TRBD1
CDR3: CASSPRRSDNYGYTF; DNA: TGTGCCAGCAGCCCTCGCCGGTCCGATAACTATGGCTACACCTTC; size: few; V: TRBV7-9; J: TRBJ1-2; D: -
CDR3: CASSLTGTVGPNSPLHF; DNA: TGTGCCAGCAGTTTAACAGGGACGGTGGGCCCTAATTCACCCCTCCACTTT; size: -; V: TRBV6-5; J: TRBJ1-6; D: -
CDR3: CSATPSGQETQYF; DNA: TGCAGTGCTACCCCGAGCGGACAAGAGACCCAGTACTTC; size: many; V: TRBV20-1; J: TRBJ2-5; D: -
CDR3: CASSQDVVAGDYEQYF; DNA: TGCGCCAGCAGCCAAGATGTGGTAGCGGGGGACTACGAGCAGTACTTC; size: many; V: TRBV4-3; J: TRBJ2-7; D: TRBD2
CDR3: CASSYHTGTDPTLAGNTIYF; DNA: TGTGCCAGCAGTTATCACACCGGGACCGACCCTACTTTAGCCGGAAACACCATATATTTT; size: many; V: TRBV6-2/TRBV6-3; J: TRBJ1-3; D: -
CDR3: CASSLVAGGAGANVLTF; DNA: TGTGCCAGCAGCTTAGTAGCAGGAGGGGCTGGGGCCAACGTCCTGACTTTC; size: -; V: TRBV7-2; J: TRBJ2-6; D: -
CDR3: CASSQERAYEQYF; DNA: TGCGCCAGCAGCCAAGAAAGAGCCTACGAGCAGTACTTC; size: -; V: TRBV4-3; J: TRBJ2-7; D: -
CDR3: CASSYFDLGDEQFF; DNA: TGTGCCAGCAGTTATTTCGATTTAGGCGATGAGCAGTTCTTC; size: -; V: TRBV6-2/TRBV6-3; J: TRBJ2-1; D: -
CDR3: CASSLSSSFPFF; DNA: TGTGCCAGCAGTCTCAGTAGTAGTTTTCCGTTTTTT; size: many; V: TRBV12-3/TRBV12-4; J: TRBJ1-4; D: -
CDR3: CSARTFGAIAYNEQFF; DNA: TGCAGTGCTAGAACCTTTGGGGCGATAGCCTACAATGAGCAGTTCTTC; size: many; V: TRBV20-1; J: TRBJ2-1; D: -
CDR3: CASKKRGTVNTGELFF; DNA: TGTGCCAGCAAAAAACGCGGGACGGTGAACACCGGGGAGCTGTTTTTT; size: few; V: TRBV12-3/TRBV12-4; J: TRBJ2-2; D: -
CDR3: CASRRPGSSSETGELFF; DNA: TGTGCCAGCAGACGACCCGGGTCCTCATCAGAAACCGGGGAGCTGTTTTTT; size: -; V: TRBV7-2; J: TRBJ2-2; D: -
CDR3: CASSLNRAGRAEAFF; DNA: TGTGCCAGCAGCTTAAACCGGGCAGGGAGGGCTGAAGCTTTCTTT; size: -; V: TRBV7-2; J: TRBJ1-1; D: -
CDR3: CASSADSLNQPQHF; DNA: TGTGCCAGCAGCGCTGACTCCCTCAATCAGCCCCAGCATTTT; size: many; V: TRBV5-5; J: TRBJ1-5; D: -
CDR3: CASSGGGSLQETQYF; DNA: TGTGCCAGCAGCGGGGGGGGGTCTTTACAAGAGACCCAGTACTTC; size: -; V: TRBV9; J: TRBJ2-5; D: TRBD2
CDR3: CASSQNRGEGQPQHF; DNA: TGTGCCAGCTCCCAGAACAGGGGCGAGGGGCAGCCCCAGCATTTT; size: -; V: TRBV18; J: TRBJ1-5; D: TRBD1
CDR3: CASSLEAGPSTDTQYF; DNA: TGTGCCAGCAGCTTAGAAGCGGGGCCGAGCACAGATACGCAGTATTTT; size: few; V: TRBV7-2; J: TRBJ2-3; D: TRBD2
CDR3: CASSQGTGGYSYEQYF; DNA: TGTGCCAGCAGCCAAGGGACAGGGGGATACTCCTACGAGCAGTACTTC; size: few; V: TRBV4-2; J: TRBJ2-7; D: TRBD1
CDR3: CASSALGQGNTEAFF; DNA: TGTGCCAGCAGCGCCCTTGGACAGGGGAACACTGAAGCTTTCTTT; size: many; V: TRBV9; J: TRBJ1-1; D: TRBD1
CDR3: CSAPPGTGNNEQFF; DNA: TGCAGTGCCCCACCCGGGACAGGGAACAATGAGCAGTTCTTC; size: many; V: TRBV20-1; J: TRBJ2-1; D: TRBD1
CDR3: CASSDWGLQETQYF; DNA: TGTGCCAGCAGTGATTGGGGGCTTCAAGAGACCCAGTACTTC; size: few; V: TRBV6-2/TRBV6-3; J: TRBJ2-5; D: -
CDR3: CASSYRDNPSYEQYF; DNA: TGTGCCAGCAGTTACCGGGACAACCCCTCCTACGAGCAGTACTTC; size: many; V: TRBV6-5; J: TRBJ2-7; D: -
CDR3: CSANGRGLGNSPLHF; DNA: TGCAGTGCTAACGGGCGGGGGTTAGGGAATTCACCCCTCCACTTT; size: -; V: TRBV20-1; J: TRBJ1-6; D: -
CDR3: CASSLVGADRMDTQYF; DNA: TGTGCCAGCAGTTTAGTCGGAGCCGATAGAATGGATACGCAGTATTTT; size: few; V: TRBV12-3/TRBV12-4; J: TRBJ2-3; D: -
CDR3: CSAHYMGETQYF; DNA: TGCAGTGCTCACTATATGGGTGAGACCCAGTACTTC; size: many; V: TRBV20-1; J: TRBJ2-5; D: -